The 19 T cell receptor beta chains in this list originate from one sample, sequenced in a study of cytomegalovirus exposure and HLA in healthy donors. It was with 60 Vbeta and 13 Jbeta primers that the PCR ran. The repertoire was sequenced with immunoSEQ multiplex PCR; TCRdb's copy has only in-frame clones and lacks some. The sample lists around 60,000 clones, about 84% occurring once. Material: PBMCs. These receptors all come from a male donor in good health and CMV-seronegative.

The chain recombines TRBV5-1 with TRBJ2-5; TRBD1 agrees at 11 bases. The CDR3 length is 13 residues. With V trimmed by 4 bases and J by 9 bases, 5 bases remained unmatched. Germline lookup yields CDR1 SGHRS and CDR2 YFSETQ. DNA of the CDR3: TGCGCCAGCAGCCCAGGGACAGGGGGACCCCAGTACTTC. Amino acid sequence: CASSPGTGGPQYF.

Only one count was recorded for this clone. CDR3 in amino acids: CASSFGAPGGWDTIYF. The CDR3 DNA is TGTGCCAGCAGCTTCGGAGCGCCAGGGGGCTGGGACACCATATATTTT. V is TRBV7-9 and J is TRBJ1-3; 8 positions agree with TRBD1. This CDR3 has 16 residues. The germline V gene encodes CDR1 SEHNR and CDR2 FQNEAQ (reference sequence). Trimming removed 3 bases from V and 8 bases from J; junction bases left unmatched: 12. The whole variable domain, filled in from reference TRBV7-9 and TRBJ1-3, reads DTGVSQNPRHKITKRGQNVTFRCDPISEHNRLYWYRQTLGQGPEFLTYFQNEAQLEKSRLLSDRFSAERPKGSFSTLEIQRTEQGDSAMYLCASSFGAPGGWDTIYFGEGSWLTVV.

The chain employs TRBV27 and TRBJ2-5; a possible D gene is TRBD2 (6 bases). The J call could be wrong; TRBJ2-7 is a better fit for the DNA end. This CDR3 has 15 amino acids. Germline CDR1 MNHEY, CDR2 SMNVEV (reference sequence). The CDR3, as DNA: TGTGCCAGCAGTTCTACCGGGGGAGTCGTCTACGAGCAGTACTTC. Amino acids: CASSSTGGVVYEQYF.

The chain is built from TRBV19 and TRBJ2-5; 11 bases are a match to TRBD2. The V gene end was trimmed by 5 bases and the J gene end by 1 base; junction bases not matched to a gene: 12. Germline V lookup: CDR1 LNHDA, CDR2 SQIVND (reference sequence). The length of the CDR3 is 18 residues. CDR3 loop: CASSREGLAGGPQETQYF. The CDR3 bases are TGTGCCAGTAGTCGCGAGGGGCTAGCGGGGGGCCCCCAAGAGACCCAGTACTTC.

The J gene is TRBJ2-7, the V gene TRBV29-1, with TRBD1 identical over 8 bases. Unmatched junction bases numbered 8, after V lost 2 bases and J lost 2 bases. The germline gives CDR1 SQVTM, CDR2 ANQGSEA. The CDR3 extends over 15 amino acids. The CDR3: CSVEYDRGPPYEQYF. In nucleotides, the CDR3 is TGCAGCGTTGAATATGACAGGGGCCCCCCCTACGAGCAGTACTTC.

CDR3 bases: TGCAGCGTTGGGGGACAGGTTGAGACCGGGGAGCTGTTTTTT. This sequence encodes CSVGGQVETGELFF. The chain uses TRBV29-1 and TRBJ2-2; 8 positions agree with TRBD1. The V and J ends lost 4 bases and 5 bases, in that order; junction bases with no gene match: 6. The CDR3 has 14 amino acids. From germline, CDR1 is SQVTM and CDR2 ANQGSEA.

In nucleotides, the CDR3 is TGTGCCAGCAGTTTAAGGGGAGGGTCCTACGAGCAGTACTTC. Protein product: CASSLRGGSYEQYF. The J gene is TRBJ2-7, the V gene TRBV27; 7 bases match TRBD2. CDR1 is MNHEY and CDR2 is SMNVEV in the germline V gene (reference sequence). V trimming: 2 bases; J trimming: 1 base; junction bases outside the gene matches: 2. The CDR3 has 14 residues.

The CDR3 region is CAISPDRAGNTIYF. CDR3 in DNA: TGTGCCATCAGTCCGGACAGGGCTGGAAACACCATATATTTT. The chain has TRBV10-3 and TRBJ1-3, with TRBD1 matching 8 bases. Trimming removed 5 bases from V and 2 bases from J; junction bases left unmatched: 2. The V gene's germline CDR1 is ENHRY and CDR2 SYGVKD. The CDR3 has 14 amino acids.

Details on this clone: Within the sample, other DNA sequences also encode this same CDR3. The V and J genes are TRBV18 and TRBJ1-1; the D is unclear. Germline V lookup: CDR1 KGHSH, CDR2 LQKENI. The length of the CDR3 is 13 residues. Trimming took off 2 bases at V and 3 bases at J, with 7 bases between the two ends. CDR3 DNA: TGTGCCAGCTCACCAGAGCGGCACACTGAAGCTTTCTTT. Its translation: CASSPERHTEAFF.

CDR3 sequence: CAWRPTGAGSYEQYF. CDR3 DNA sequence: TGTGCCTGGAGGCCGACAGGGGCCGGCTCCTACGAGCAGTACTTC. V usage is TRBV30 and J usage is TRBJ2-7, with 8 nucleotides matching TRBD1. CDR1 and CDR2 (germline): GTSNPN, SVGIG (reference sequence). V was pared by 3 bases and J by 0 bases, with 7 bases of the junction left unmatched. The CDR3 is made up of 15 amino acids.

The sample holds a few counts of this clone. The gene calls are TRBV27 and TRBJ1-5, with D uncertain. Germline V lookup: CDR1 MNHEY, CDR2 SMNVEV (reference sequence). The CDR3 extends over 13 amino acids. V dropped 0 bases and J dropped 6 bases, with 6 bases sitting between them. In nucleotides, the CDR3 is TGTGCCAGCAGTTTATCAGCGGTTCAGCCCCAGCATTTT. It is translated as CASSLSAVQPQHF.

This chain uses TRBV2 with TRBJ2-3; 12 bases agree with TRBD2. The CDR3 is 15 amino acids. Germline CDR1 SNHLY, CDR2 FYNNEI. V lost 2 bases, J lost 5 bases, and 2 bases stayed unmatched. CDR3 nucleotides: TGTGCCAGCAGTGAACTAGCGGGGGGGCTAGATACGCAGTATTTT. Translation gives CASSELAGGLDTQYF. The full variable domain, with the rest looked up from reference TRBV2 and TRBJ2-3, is EPEVTQTPSHQVTQMGQEVILRCVPISNHLYFYWYRQILGQKVEFLVSFYNNEISEKSEIFDDQFSVERPDGSNFTLKIRSTKLEDSAMYFCASSELAGGLDTQYFGPGTRLTVL.

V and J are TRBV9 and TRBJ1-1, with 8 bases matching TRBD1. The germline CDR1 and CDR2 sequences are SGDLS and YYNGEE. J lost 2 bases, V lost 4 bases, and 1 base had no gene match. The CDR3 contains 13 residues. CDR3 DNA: TGTGCCAGCAGCCCAGGGGGCAACACTGAAGCTTTCTTT. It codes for CASSPGGNTEAFF.

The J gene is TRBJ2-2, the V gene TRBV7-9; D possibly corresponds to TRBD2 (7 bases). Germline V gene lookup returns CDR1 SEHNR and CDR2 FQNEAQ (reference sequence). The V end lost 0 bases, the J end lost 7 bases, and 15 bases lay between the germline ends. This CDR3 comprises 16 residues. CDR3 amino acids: CASSLAGGPASGELFF. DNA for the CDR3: TGTGCCAGCAGCTTAGCGGGGGGGCCGGCGAGCGGGGAGCTGTTTTTT. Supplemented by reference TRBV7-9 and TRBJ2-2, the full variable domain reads DTGVSQNPRHKITKRGQNVTFRCDPISEHNRLYWYRQTLGQGPEFLTYFQNEAQLEKSRLLSDRFSAERPKGSFSTLEIQRTEQGDSAMYLCASSLAGGPASGELFFGEGSRLTVL.

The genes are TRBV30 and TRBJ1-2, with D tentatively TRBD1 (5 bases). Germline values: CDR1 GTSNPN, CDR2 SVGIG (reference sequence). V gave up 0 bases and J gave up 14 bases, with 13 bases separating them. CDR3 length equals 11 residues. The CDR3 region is CAWSVDRTRTF. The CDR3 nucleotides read TGTGCCTGGAGTGTAGACAGAACACGGACCTTC.

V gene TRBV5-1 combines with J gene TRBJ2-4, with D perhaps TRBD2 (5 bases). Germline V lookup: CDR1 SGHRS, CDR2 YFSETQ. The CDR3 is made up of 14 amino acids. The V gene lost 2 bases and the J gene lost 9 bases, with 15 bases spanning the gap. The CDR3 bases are TGCGCCAGCAGCTTACGAGGGCTCGTAAGCATTCAGTACTTC. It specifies CASSLRGLVSIQYF.

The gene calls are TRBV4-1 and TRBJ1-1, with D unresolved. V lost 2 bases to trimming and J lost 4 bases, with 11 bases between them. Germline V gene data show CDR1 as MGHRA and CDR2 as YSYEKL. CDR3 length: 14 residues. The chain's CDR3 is CASSQLPVPTEAFF. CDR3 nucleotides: TGCGCCAGCAGCCAACTTCCAGTTCCCACTGAAGCTTTCTTT.

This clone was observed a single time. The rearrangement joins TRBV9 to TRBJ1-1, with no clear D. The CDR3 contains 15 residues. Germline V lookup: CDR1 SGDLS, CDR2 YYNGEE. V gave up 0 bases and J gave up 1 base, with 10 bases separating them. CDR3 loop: CASSVDPGWNTEAFF. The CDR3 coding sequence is TGTGCCAGCAGCGTAGATCCGGGGTGGAACACTGAAGCTTTCTTT.

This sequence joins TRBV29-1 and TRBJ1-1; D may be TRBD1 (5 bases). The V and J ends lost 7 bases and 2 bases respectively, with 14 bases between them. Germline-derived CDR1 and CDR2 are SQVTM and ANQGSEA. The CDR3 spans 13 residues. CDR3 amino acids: CSAERGGNTEAFF. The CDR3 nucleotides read TGCAGCGCCGAACGGGGGGGTAACACTGAAGCTTTCTTT.